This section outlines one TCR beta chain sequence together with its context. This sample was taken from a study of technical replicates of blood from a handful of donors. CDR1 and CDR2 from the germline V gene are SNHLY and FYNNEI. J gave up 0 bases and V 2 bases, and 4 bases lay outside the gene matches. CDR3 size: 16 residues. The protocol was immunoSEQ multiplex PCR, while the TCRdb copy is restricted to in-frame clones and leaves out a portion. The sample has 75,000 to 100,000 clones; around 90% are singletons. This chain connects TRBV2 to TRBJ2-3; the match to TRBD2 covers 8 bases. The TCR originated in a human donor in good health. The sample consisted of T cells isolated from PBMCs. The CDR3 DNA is TGTGCCAGCAGTGAATCCGCTAGCGGGAGCACAGATACGCAGTATTTT. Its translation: CASSESASGSTDTQYF.